The 30 T cell receptor beta chains listed next were all sequenced from one sample in a study of blood T cell repertoires in COVID-19. Data came from immunoSEQ multiplex PCR; TCRdb stores just in-frame clones and leaves some out. The table lists 150,000 to 200,000 clones, about 78% of them singletons, with around 7.9% in the top ten. The sequencing sample was made of peripheral blood. The receptors originated from a woman aged 45-65 years with active or convalescent COVID-19.

The chain employs TRBV19 and TRBJ1-5; possible D gene TRBD1, 6 bases. The V gene lost 3 bases and the J gene lost 7 bases, with 13 bases spanning the gap. Germline V CDR1 and CDR2: LNHDA, SQIVND (reference sequence). The CDR3 is made up of 14 amino acids. CDR3 amino acids: CASSMRDRWQPQHF. CDR3 bases: TGTGCCAGTAGTATGCGCGACAGGTGGCAGCCCCAGCATTTT.

This rearrangement joins TRBV4-3 to TRBJ1-2; D is perhaps TRBD1 (5 bases). Trimming left V 5 bases short and J 4 bases short, with 11 bases between. The CDR3 runs 13 residues. Per the germline V gene, CDR1 is LGHNA and CDR2 is YSLEER. The CDR3 nucleotides read TGCGCCAGCAGCGGGTGGGGGGGCTATGGCTACACCTTC. This codes for CASSGWGGYGYTF.

J is TRBJ2-1 and V is TRBV11-2; 9 nucleotides match TRBD2. Trimming took 1 base from V and 9 from J; bases not matched to a gene: 7. Germline-derived CDR1 and CDR2 are SGHAT and FQNNGV. The CDR3 totals 15 residues. The CDR3 DNA reads as TGTGCCAGCAGCTTAGGGGCGGGGGGGCTCCGTGAGCAGTTCTTC. Translating gives CASSLGAGGLREQFF.

This clone was counted a single time. V and J are TRBV4-3 and TRBJ1-5; TRBD1 is a possible D gene (6 bases). Germline CDR1 LGHNA, CDR2 YSLEER. V shed 8 bases and J shed 1 base, with 18 bases lying between them. CDR3 size: 16 residues. CDR3 sequence reads: CASVPSPDRSNQPQHF. The CDR3, as DNA: TGCGCCAGCGTCCCTAGCCCCGACAGGAGCAATCAGCCCCAGCATTTT.

This sequence joins TRBV30 and TRBJ1-4; possibly TRBD1 for D (6 bases). Germline V gene data show CDR1 as GTSNPN and CDR2 as SVGIG (reference sequence). This CDR3 spans 14 amino acids. Trimming stripped 5 bases from V and 8 bases from J, with 18 bases between. CDR3 residues: CAWSSGAATEKLFF. CDR3 nucleotide sequence: TGTGCCTGGTCCTCAGGGGCAGCGACGGAAAAACTGTTTTTT. The full variable domain, its missing parts supplied by reference TRBV30 and TRBJ1-4, is SQTIHQWPATLVQPVGSPLSLECTVEGTSNPNLYWYRQAAGRGLQLLFYSVGIGQISSEVPQNLSASRPQDRQFILSSKKLLLSDSGFYLCAWSSGAATEKLFFGSGTQLSVL.

This chain uses TRBV19 with TRBJ1-2; possible D gene TRBD1, 5 bases. The ends were cut back, 5 bases at V and 0 bases at J, with 13 bases in the middle. The CDR3 loop spans 15 amino acids. CDR1 LNHDA and CDR2 SQIVND come from the germline V gene (reference sequence). This CDR3 reads CASSPDSSPNYGYTF. The DNA for the CDR3 is TGTGCCAGTAGTCCAGACAGTTCTCCTAACTATGGCTACACCTTC.

V gene TRBV19 combines with J gene TRBJ2-2; 9 nucleotides match TRBD1. Germline assignment: CDR1 LNHDA and CDR2 SQIVND (reference sequence). The junction had 2 bases not matched to a gene; V was cut back by 3 bases and J by 6 bases. CDR3 length equals 14 residues. CDR3 protein: CASSMWTGAGELFF. CDR3 DNA sequence: TGTGCCAGTAGTATGTGGACAGGGGCCGGGGAGCTGTTTTTT.

The chain uses TRBV5-5 and TRBJ2-1, with 7 bases matching TRBD1. The germline V gene encodes CDR1 SGHKS and CDR2 YYEKEE (reference sequence). Trimming cost V 0 bases and J 12 bases; bases outside gene matches: 3. The CDR3 loop spans 12 amino acids. The CDR3 DNA reads TGTGCCAGCAGCTTGGCCCGGGACAGGCAGTTCTTC. As protein: CASSLARDRQFF.

The genes are TRBV19 and TRBJ1-1; no clear D. From germline, CDR1 is LNHDA and CDR2 SQIVND (reference sequence). This CDR3 is built from 15 residues. V was clipped by 7 bases and J by 3 bases, with 18 bases between them. CDR3 loop: CASKLNRLGDTEAFF. The CDR3 DNA reads TGTGCCAGTAAGTTAAATAGGCTCGGGGACACTGAAGCTTTCTTT.

In this sample, this clone turned up many times. V is TRBV19 and J is TRBJ2-6; 8 bases align to TRBD1. The CDR3 spans 16 residues. Germline lookup yields CDR1 LNHDA and CDR2 SQIVND (reference sequence). V shed 5 bases, J shed 2 bases, and the junction held 5 bases outside the gene matches. This CDR3 is CASSALGQAGANVLTF. The CDR3 region has the DNA TGTGCCAGTAGTGCCCTGGGACAGGCTGGGGCCAACGTCCTGACTTTC.

The chain combines TRBV11-2 with TRBJ1-2; D might be TRBD1 (6 bases). From germline, CDR1 is SGHAT and CDR2 FQNNGV. The CDR3 has 14 residues. Trimming stripped 1 base from V and 4 bases from J, with 10 bases between. CDR3 region: CASSLVRQAYGYTF. The CDR3 DNA reads TGTGCCAGCAGCTTAGTCCGACAGGCCTATGGCTACACCTTC.

In this sample, this clone turned up a few times. This sequence joins TRBV7-9 and TRBJ2-2, with 8 positions matching TRBD1. Trimming took 4 bases from V and 0 from J; bases not matched to a gene: 4. The CDR3 contains 16 residues. Germline lookup yields CDR1 SEHNR and CDR2 FQNEAQ (reference sequence). The CDR3 DNA follows: TGTGCCAGCAGCTACCCGGGACAGGCGAACACCGGGGAGCTGTTTTTT. Amino acid sequence: CASSYPGQANTGELFF. The whole variable domain, filled in from reference TRBV7-9 and TRBJ2-2, reads DTGVSQNPRHKITKRGQNVTFRCDPISEHNRLYWYRQTLGQGPEFLTYFQNEAQLEKSRLLSDRFSAERPKGSFSTLEIQRTEQGDSAMYLCASSYPGQANTGELFFGEGSRLTVL.

About this clone itself: Other DNA sequences from this sample encode an identical CDR3 as well. This sequence joins TRBV21-1 and TRBJ2-1; TRBD2 was called by the table and not checked on the DNA. TRBV21-1 is marked as a pseudogene. The length of the CDR3 is 21 residues. The CDR3 nucleotides read TGTGCCAGCAGCATCCCGGGACGGGACTACGAGAAGCCCCCTCTTTACAATGAGCAGTTCTTC. Translated, it gives CASSIPGRDYEKPPLYNEQFF.

This chain connects TRBV4-3 to TRBJ1-4; the D gene is possibly TRBD1 (5 bases). Germline CDR1 LGHNA, CDR2 YSLEER. The V end lost 3 bases, the J end lost 6 bases, and 14 bases lay between the germline ends. CDR3 length: 15 amino acids. CDR3 amino acids: CASSQGGGVYEKLFF. The CDR3 bases are TGCGCCAGCAGCCAGGGTGGAGGGGTATATGAAAAACTGTTTTTT.

The CDR3 spells CATGAGQETQYF. The CDR3 bases are TGCGCCACTGGGGCCGGACAAGAGACCCAGTACTTC. V gene TRBV10-2 combines with J gene TRBJ2-5; D is possibly TRBD1 (5 bases). Germline CDR1 is WSHSY and CDR2 is SAAADI. The CDR3 sequence is 12 residues long. Trimming cost V 10 bases and J 2 bases, with 11 bases left between them.

The chain employs TRBV5-8 and TRBJ1-2; no definite D call. CDR3 length: 13 amino acids. With 0 bases removed from V and 4 bases from J, the gap between germline ends came to 7 bases. Germline V gene sequence: CDR1 SGHTS, CDR2 YDEGEE. CDR3 loop: CASSLERSYGYTF. The DNA for the CDR3 is TGTGCCAGCAGCTTGGAACGGAGCTATGGCTACACCTTC.

The V and J genes are TRBV5-4 and TRBJ1-6; 10 bases are shared with TRBD1. The CDR3 runs 16 residues. Germline V gene sequence: CDR1 SGHNT, CDR2 YYREEE (reference sequence). V shed 1 base and J 9 bases; nucleotides not matched to a gene: 7. CDR3 nucleotides: TGTGCCAGCAGCTTGTACCGGGACAGGGGAACTTCACCCCTCCACTTT. It is translated as CASSLYRDRGTSPLHF.

This clone was picked up a small number of times. This chain links TRBV5-1 with TRBJ1-1; possibly TRBD1 for D (5 bases). This CDR3 spans 13 amino acids. Germline-derived CDR1 and CDR2 are SGHRS and YFSETQ. The germline V and J ends were trimmed by 2 bases and 5 bases, with 10 bases remaining between them. CDR3: CASSFREGTEAFF. The CDR3 DNA is TGCGCCAGCAGCTTCCGGGAGGGGACTGAAGCTTTCTTT. The variable domain in full, completed from reference TRBV5-1 and TRBJ1-1, reads KAGVTQTPRYLIKTRGQQVTLSCSPISGHRSVSWYQQTPGQGLQFLFEYFSETQRNKGNFPGRFSGRQFSNSRSEMNVSTLELGDSALYLCASSFREGTEAFFGQGTRLTVV.

V and J are TRBV4-3 and TRBJ2-7, with TRBD2 matching over 12 bases. CDR3 length: 16 residues. In germline, CDR1 is LGHNA, CDR2 YSLEER. The trim removed 1 base at V and 5 bases at J, leaving 6 bases unmatched. The CDR3 protein is CASSQVLAGGPNEQYF. In DNA form, the CDR3 reads TGCGCCAGCAGCCAAGTCCTAGCGGGGGGGCCCAACGAGCAGTACTTC.

The chain links TRBV9 to TRBJ1-1, with 7 bases lining up with TRBD1. CDR3 length equals 15 residues. The V gene end was trimmed by 4 bases and the J gene end by 1 base; junction bases not matched to a gene: 7. Germline assignment: CDR1 SGDLS and CDR2 YYNGEE. CDR3 in DNA: TGTGCCAGCAGCCCCCACAGGGGACCGAACACTGAAGCTTTCTTT. Translation gives CASSPHRGPNTEAFF.

This clone showed up just once. CDR3 DNA sequence: TGTGCCAGCAGGTCCCTAGCGGAGGGCCTCCAAGAGACCCAGTACTTC. It encodes CASRSLAEGLQETQYF. The chain links TRBV28 to TRBJ2-5; the match to TRBD2 covers 7 bases. Germline V gene sequence: CDR1 MDHEN, CDR2 SYDVKM. The length of the CDR3 is 16 residues. J gave up 1 base and V 6 bases, and 11 bases lay outside the gene matches.

Here the CDR3 reads CSAKGNEQFF. CDR3 nucleotides: TGCAGTGCTAAGGGGAATGAGCAGTTCTTC. The chain carries TRBV20-1 and TRBJ2-1, with a possible D match to TRBD1 (5 bases). V was shortened by 4 bases and J by 7 bases, with 5 bases between the two germline ends. The CDR3 runs to 10 residues. Germline loops: CDR1 DFQATT, CDR2 SNEGSKA (reference sequence).

This clone came up a few times. This sequence joins TRBV6-5 and TRBJ2-1; TRBD1 matches at 12 bases. Germline trimming cut 6 bases from V and 9 bases from J; bases unmatched to any gene: 6. CDR3 length: 14 residues. The germline gives CDR1 MNHEY, CDR2 SVGAGI. The CDR3 here is CASSGTGGEGEQFF. DNA for the CDR3: TGTGCCAGCAGCGGGACAGGGGGCGAGGGTGAGCAGTTCTTC.

The rearrangement uses TRBV6-6 and TRBJ1-1; 7 bases line up with TRBD1. Germline V CDR1 and CDR2: MNHNY, SVGAGI (reference sequence). V shed 4 bases and J 1 base; nucleotides not matched to a gene: 6. The CDR3 extends over 15 amino acids. Here the CDR3 DNA reads TGTGCCAGCAGTTCACGACAGGGACAGAACACTGAAGCTTTCTTT. Its protein is CASSSRQGQNTEAFF.

The rearrangement uses TRBV4-3 and TRBJ2-3; 7 bases map to TRBD2. Germline CDR1 is LGHNA and CDR2 is YSLEER. This CDR3 is built from 16 residues. V lost 1 base and J lost 4; bases outside the gene matches: 8. The CDR3 sequence is CASSQAVQRGADTQYF. The CDR3 DNA is TGCGCCAGCAGCCAAGCGGTCCAGCGGGGCGCAGATACGCAGTATTTT.

The sample holds a few counts of this clone. This sequence joins TRBV7-9 and TRBJ1-5; D is unresolved. Germline V gene data show CDR1 as SEHNR and CDR2 as FQNEAQ (reference sequence). The CDR3 totals 16 residues. Trimming pared 1 base from V and 1 base from J, leaving 11 bases between. The CDR3 DNA follows: TGTGCCAGCAGCTTAGAGGCAGGTATCAGCAATCAGCCCCAGCATTTT. Translating gives CASSLEAGISNQPQHF. The entire variable domain, with the rest obtained from reference TRBV7-9 and TRBJ1-5, is as follows: DTGVSQNPRHKITKRGQNVTFRCDPISEHNRLYWYRQTLGQGPEFLTYFQNEAQLEKSRLLSDRFSAERPKGSFSTLEIQRTEQGDSAMYLCASSLEAGISNQPQHFGDGTRLSIL.

The chain joins TRBV5-4 to TRBJ1-1; D is possibly TRBD1 (5 bases). The CDR3 runs 17 residues. V was clipped by 4 bases and J by 2 bases, with 21 bases between them. Germline V gene sequence: CDR1 SGHNT, CDR2 YYREEE (reference sequence). CDR3 loop: CASSAFQGDFSNTEAFF. The CDR3 bases are TGTGCCAGCAGCGCGTTTCAGGGCGACTTCTCAAACACTGAAGCTTTCTTT.

This clone came up a few times. The chain combines TRBV6-5 with TRBJ1-2, with D possibly matching TRBD1 (5 bases). CDR1 is MNHEY and CDR2 is SVGAGI in the germline V gene. The V gene lost 6 bases and the J gene lost 3 bases, with 14 bases spanning the gap. There are 14 residues in the CDR3. Here the CDR3 DNA reads TGTGCCAGCAGGATGGACCTAGGGGACTATGGCTACACCTTC. Residues: CASRMDLGDYGYTF.

This clone appeared a single time. The chain links TRBV2 to TRBJ1-1; TRBD1 matches 7 bases. The CDR3 is 12 residues long. Losses at the gene ends were 5 bases for V and 10 bases for J; bases not matched to a gene: 7. The germline CDR1 and CDR2 sequences are SNHLY and FYNNEI. CDR3 DNA: TGTGCCAGCAGTACTAGGGGGCCCGGAGCTTTCTTT. It yields the protein CASSTRGPGAFF.

The rearrangement uses TRBV5-1 and TRBJ1-1; D might be TRBD1 (5 bases). The CDR3 runs to 15 residues. The ends were cut back, 0 bases at V and 1 base at J, with 10 bases in the middle. Looked up from germline, CDR1 is SGHRS and CDR2 is YFSETQ. CDR3 sequence: CASSLDARENTEAFF. CDR3 nucleotides: TGCGCCAGCAGCTTGGACGCCAGGGAGAACACTGAAGCTTTCTTT.